The 25 T cell receptor beta chains presented below share a single source sample, sequenced in a study of blood T cell repertoires in COVID-19. The table came from immunoSEQ multiplex PCR; TCRdb's copy has only in-frame clones and leaves some out. The sample lists roughly 150,000 clones, 75% to 90% seen once, with less than 5% in the top ten. The material sequenced was PBMCs or T cells enriched from blood (not recorded which). The receptors were gathered from a woman between 40 and 50 years old who had been exposed to COVID-19.

The genes are TRBV29-1 and TRBJ2-3; 9 nucleotides align to TRBD1. The junction had 8 bases not matched to a gene; V was cut back by 7 bases and J by 9 bases. CDR1 and CDR2 (germline): SQVTM, ANQGSEA. This CDR3 is 12 amino acids long. This CDR3 reads CSGRTGERTQYF. The CDR3, as DNA: TGCAGCGGCCGGACAGGGGAGAGGACGCAGTATTTT.

This rearrangement joins TRBV19 to TRBJ1-5; 8 nucleotides align to TRBD1. The germline CDR1 and CDR2 sequences are LNHDA and SQIVND (reference sequence). The trim removed 5 bases at V and 2 bases at J, leaving 11 bases unmatched. The CDR3 runs to 17 residues. CDR3 sequence (DNA): TGTGCCAGTAGTCTCCCCTCAGGGGGCGTGGGCAATCAGCCCCAGCATTTT. Translation gives CASSLPSGGVGNQPQHF. Looking up the rest from reference TRBV19 and TRBJ1-5 gives the full variable domain: DGGITQSPKYLFRKEGQNVTLSCEQNLNHDAMYWYRQDPGQGLRLIYYSQIVNDFQKGDIAEGYSVSREKKESFPLTVTSAQKNPTAFYLCASSLPSGGVGNQPQHFGDGTRLSIL.

The gene calls are TRBV10-1 and TRBJ1-5, with unresolved D. The CDR3 sequence is 15 residues long. Germline loops: CDR1 WNHNN, CDR2 SYGVQD (reference sequence). Trimming left V 7 bases short and J 4 bases short, with 17 bases between. Written as DNA, the CDR3 is TGCGCCAGCAAGAAAAGCCGGGTCCTGAATCAGCCCCAGCATTTT. It yields the protein CASKKSRVLNQPQHF.

V gene TRBV7-6 combines with J gene TRBJ1-3, with 7 bases fitting TRBD1. Per the germline V gene, CDR1 is SGHVS and CDR2 is FNYEAQ. The length of the CDR3 is 15 residues. The V gene end was trimmed by 5 bases and the J gene end by 1 base; junction bases not matched to a gene: 5. The CDR3 DNA follows: TGTGCCAGCAGCCGAACGACAGGGTCTGGAAACACCATATATTTT. Protein sequence: CASSRTTGSGNTIYF.

The chain is built from TRBV6-5 and TRBJ2-7, with D perhaps matching TRBD2 (7 bases). Trimming removed 11 bases from V and 0 bases from J, with 14 bases in between. Germline CDR1 and CDR2: MNHEY and SVGAGI. The CDR3 has 13 residues. CDR3 sequence reads: CASKGGGSYEQYF. CDR3 DNA sequence: TGTGCCTCCAAAGGGGGGGGCTCCTACGAGCAGTACTTC.

This clone came up once. The chain carries TRBV3-1 (or the pseudogene TRBV3-2) and TRBJ2-3, with 10 positions matching TRBD2. Per the germline V gene, CDR1 is LGHDT and CDR2 is YNNKEL (reference sequence). The CDR3 has 15 amino acids. Trimming took 1 base from V and 3 from J; bases not matched to a gene: 1. This chain's CDR3 is CASSQAAGGTDTQYF. The CDR3 bases are TGTGCCAGCAGCCAAGCAGCGGGGGGGACAGATACGCAGTATTTT.

The V call is TRBV7-2, the J call TRBJ1-2; TRBD1 matches at 8 bases. The CDR3 runs 15 residues. V lost 5 bases and J lost 4; bases outside the gene matches: 9. CDR1 SGHTA and CDR2 FQGNSA come from the germline V gene. For the CDR3, the DNA is TGTGCCAGCAGCCCCCAGGGGACAGGCCCCTATGGCTACACCTTC. Translated, it gives CASSPQGTGPYGYTF.

Here the CDR3 DNA reads TGCGCCAGCAGTCCGGGACAGGGCCCTGGAAACACCATATATTTT. It translates to CASSPGQGPGNTIYF. V gene TRBV5-1 combines with J gene TRBJ1-3; 9 bases align to TRBD1. Per germline, CDR1 SGHRS and CDR2 YFSETQ. V lost 5 bases and J lost 2; bases outside the gene matches: 5. CDR3 length: 15 amino acids.

The genes are TRBV19 and TRBJ1-1; 7 nucleotides line up with TRBD1. V lost 5 bases, J lost 1 base, and 7 bases stayed unmatched. The CDR3 covers 15 residues. From germline, CDR1 is LNHDA and CDR2 SQIVND (reference sequence). CDR3 sequence (DNA): TGTGCCAGTAGTCCCAGACAGGGAACGAACACTGAAGCTTTCTTT. Encoded protein: CASSPRQGTNTEAFF.

The chain recombines TRBV29-1 with TRBJ2-3, with TRBD2 matching 7 bases. This CDR3 spans 15 amino acids. J lost 1 base, V lost 3 bases, and 7 bases had no gene match. Germline V gene sequence: CDR1 SQVTM, CDR2 ANQGSEA. The CDR3 region has the DNA TGCAGCGTTGAGTGGGGCGCGGGAGGCACAGATACGCAGTATTTT. Amino acid sequence: CSVEWGAGGTDTQYF.

The chain joins TRBV6-5 to TRBJ1-2, with TRBD1 matching over 9 bases. This CDR3 is 15 amino acids long. Trimming cost V 5 bases and J 9 bases; bases outside gene matches: 13. In germline, CDR1 is MNHEY, CDR2 SVGAGI. The CDR3 region has the DNA TGTGCCAGCAGTACCCGGGGGACAGGGCTTTACAGCTACACCTTC. It encodes CASSTRGTGLYSYTF.

The V gene is TRBV7-9, the J gene TRBJ1-2; D is ambiguous. The germline V gene has CDR1 SEHNR and CDR2 FQNEAQ (reference sequence). The CDR3 has 11 residues. V was trimmed by 5 bases and J by 13 bases, leaving 14 bases between them. CDR3 bases: TGTGCCAGCAGCCCCGAGGGTGAATGCACCTTC. Translating gives CASSPEGECTF.

V gene TRBV19 combines with J gene TRBJ2-7, with 8 bases matching TRBD2. The CDR3 is 16 residues long. V was pared by 7 bases and J by 4 bases, with 15 bases of the junction left unmatched. Looked up from germline, CDR1 is LNHDA and CDR2 is SQIVND (reference sequence). The CDR3 DNA follows: TGTGCCAGTACCATGCATCTAGCGGGTTTCGGGTACGAGCAGTACTTC. Amino acids: CASTMHLAGFGYEQYF.

The DNA of the CDR3 is TGTGCCAGCAGCTTCGCTCAGACTGAAGCTTTCTTT. Translated: CASSFAQTEAFF. This chain uses TRBV11-2 with TRBJ1-1; D ambiguous. V was clipped by 3 bases and J by 5 bases, with 7 bases between them. The CDR3 is 12 residues long. From germline, CDR1 is SGHAT and CDR2 FQNNGV.

The V gene is TRBV25-1, the J gene TRBJ2-7, with 10 bases identical to TRBD2. The CDR3 contains 17 residues. J gave up 4 bases and V 7 bases, and 16 bases lay outside the gene matches. Per the germline V gene, CDR1 is MGHDK and CDR2 is SYGVNS. The CDR3, as DNA: TGTGCCAGCAAAGCCGGCGGGCTAGCGGGAGCCTCATACGAGCAGTACTTC. Amino acid sequence: CASKAGGLAGASYEQYF.

V usage is TRBV28 and J usage is TRBJ2-7; no reliable D call. With 6 bases removed from V and 0 bases from J, the gap between germline ends came to 9 bases. The length of the CDR3 is 13 residues. Germline lookup yields CDR1 MDHEN and CDR2 SYDVKM. The CDR3 coding sequence is TGTGCCAGCAGGAACTCCGACTCCTACGAGCAGTACTTC. Its protein is CASRNSDSYEQYF.

The chain links TRBV28 to TRBJ1-1; D may be TRBD1 (6 bases). Germline V gene sequence: CDR1 MDHEN, CDR2 SYDVKM. Between the trimmed V and J ends, which lost 9 bases and 5 bases, there was a span of 10 bases. The CDR3 is 11 amino acids. CDR3 nucleotides: TGTGCCAGTCGAGGGGGAACTGAAGCTTTCTTT. This sequence encodes CASRGGTEAFF.

The J gene is TRBJ2-5, the V gene TRBV29-1; no firm D call. Trimming cost V 4 bases and J 1 base, with 10 bases left between them. CDR1 is SQVTM, CDR2 ANQGSEA, per germline. The CDR3 length is 13 residues. The chain's CDR3 is CSVGVQSQETQYF. The CDR3 nucleotides are TGCAGCGTTGGTGTCCAGTCCCAAGAGACCCAGTACTTC.

The J gene is TRBJ1-1, the V gene TRBV28; weak D call: TRBD1 (5 bases). Germline values: CDR1 MDHEN, CDR2 SYDVKM. Trimming took off 6 bases at V and 1 base at J, with 12 bases between the two ends. The length of the CDR3 is 14 residues. The CDR3 sequence: CASRRTRQNTEAFF. Here the CDR3 DNA reads TGTGCCAGCAGGAGGACAAGGCAGAACACTGAAGCTTTCTTT.

The genes are TRBV4-2 and TRBJ2-7; possibly TRBD2 for D (5 bases). CDR1 is LGHNA and CDR2 is YNFKEQ in the germline V gene. The V and J ends lost 1 base and 0 bases respectively, with 10 bases between them. CDR3 length: 15 residues. The CDR3: CASSQGVGDSYEQYF. The DNA of the CDR3 is TGTGCCAGCAGCCAAGGCGTCGGGGACTCCTACGAGCAGTACTTC.

The chain links TRBV6-1 to TRBJ1-2; TRBD1 might be the D (5 bases). CDR1 MNHNS and CDR2 SASEGT come from the germline V gene. The CDR3 totals 15 residues. V shed 2 bases and J shed 6 bases, with 16 bases lying between them. The CDR3 bases are TGTGCCAGCAGTGAATCCGAGATCGGGGGGAATGGCTACACCTTC. Amino acid sequence: CASSESEIGGNGYTF.

The chain couples TRBV18 to TRBJ1-4; D gene unclear. The V end was cut by 3 bases, the J end by 3 bases, with 5 bases between. The CDR3 contains 13 residues. Per the germline V gene, CDR1 is KGHSH and CDR2 is LQKENI. Here the CDR3 reads CASSPLANEKLFF. DNA of the CDR3: TGTGCCAGCTCACCCTTAGCTAATGAAAAACTGTTTTTT.

This chain uses TRBV28 with TRBJ2-7; 7 nucleotides line up with TRBD2. J gave up 2 bases and V 7 bases, and 8 bases lay outside the gene matches. Germline lookup yields CDR1 MDHEN and CDR2 SYDVKM. The CDR3 is 14 residues long. The CDR3 region has the DNA TGTGCCAGCACTTCCGGGGGGATCCCCTACGAGCAGTACTTC. Amino acids: CASTSGGIPYEQYF. Combining the CDR3 with reference TRBV28 and TRBJ2-7 gives the whole variable domain DVKVTQSSRYLVKRTGEKVFLECVQDMDHENMFWYRQDPGLGLRLIYFSYDVKMKEKGDIPEGYSVSREKKERFSLILESASTNQTSMYLCASTSGGIPYEQYFGPGTRLTVT.

This clone has a single count. The chain is built from TRBV7-9 and TRBJ2-7, with 9 bases fitting TRBD1. V shed 1 base, J shed 1 base, and the junction held 2 bases outside the gene matches. The CDR3 extends over 15 amino acids. CDR1 is SEHNR and CDR2 is FQNEAQ in the germline V gene (reference sequence). In DNA form, the CDR3 reads TGTGCCAGCAGCTTAGGAGGGACAGGGTCCTACGAGCAGTACTTC. Amino acid sequence: CASSLGGTGSYEQYF.

V usage is TRBV27 and J usage is TRBJ1-4; 9 bases are a match to TRBD1. V was pared by 6 bases and J by 9 bases, with 8 bases of the junction left unmatched. The CDR3 contains 14 residues. Germline V gene data show CDR1 as MNHEY and CDR2 as SMNVEV (reference sequence). CDR3 nucleotides: TGTGCCAGCAGGTCAACCGGGACAGGGAAAAAACTGTTTTTT. Translating gives CASRSTGTGKKLFF.